This T cell receptor (beta chain) was profiled in a study of beta chain features in type 1 diabetes. This clone appeared many times. Germline-derived CDR1 and CDR2 are SGHKS and YYEKEE (reference sequence). V was clipped by 4 bases and J by 3 bases, with 17 bases between them. The CDR3 contains 16 residues. TCRB transcripts that were expressed got sequenced, as all of the isolated RNA had been reverse transcribed. The method was immunoSEQ multiplex PCR; TCRdb's version includes in-frame clones alone and lacks a portion of them. The sample has about 160,000 clones; around 8.5% are singletons. The material sequenced was central memory CD4+ T cells from blood. This receptor was identified in a man aged 18-30 years in good health. V gene TRBV5-5 combines with J gene TRBJ2-1; D remains ambiguous. CDR3 amino acids: CASSQIRESGYNEQFF. The CDR3 region has the DNA TGTGCCAGCAGCCAAATTAGAGAGTCCGGCTACAATGAGCAGTTCTTC.